These T cell receptor beta chains were read from a single sample in a study of T cells in Graves' hyperthyroidism and ophthalmopathy. TCRdb re-analysed the multiplex PCR reads in MiXCR, keeping a single row per CDR3 protein. The profile covers 300,000 to 450,000 distinct CDR3 sequences, with about 17% appearing a single time and around a third taken by the ten largest. Sequenced: blood. The receptors come from a woman younger than 45 with Graves' hyperthyroidism that later progressed to Graves' ophthalmopathy. Both conserved end residues are part of each CDR3. D genes are given only for firm matches. Rows may omit the clone size; those that give it use once, few, many or a size class.

v_call	j_call	clone_size	d_call	cdr3_aa	cdr3_nt
TRBV5-1	TRBJ2-3	.	.	CASSLEQAPDTQYF	TGCGCCAGCAGCTTGGAACAGGCGCCAGATACGCAGTATTTT
TRBV18	TRBJ1-3	few	TRBD1	CASSQLTGQGSGNTIYF	TGTGCCAGCTCACAACTAACGGGACAGGGTTCTGGAAACACCATATATTTT
TRBV19	TRBJ1-1	.	.	CASSQAQGNTEAFF	TGTGCCAGTAGCCAGGCACAGGGGAACACTGAAGCTTTCTTT
TRBV27	TRBJ2-2	many	.	CASSLGGLGTGELFF	TGTGCCAGCAGTTTAGGGGGCCTTGGCACCGGGGAGCTGTTTTTT
TRBV7-9	TRBJ2-1	many	.	CASSISSSYNEQFF	TGTGCCAGCAGCATAAGTAGTTCCTACAATGAGCAGTTCTTC
TRBV30	TRBJ2-2	many	TRBD2	CAWSVAGGLIQVGELFF	TGTGCCTGGAGTGTAGCGGGAGGCCTCATCCAGGTCGGGGAGCTGTTTTTT
TRBV10-3	TRBJ2-3	many	TRBD2	CAISDRSSGGTDTQYF	TGTGCCATCAGTGATCGGTCTAGCGGGGGCACAGATACGCAGTATTTT
TRBV5-1	TRBJ2-1	few	TRBD2	CASSSRTSGGPNEQFF	TGCGCCAGCAGCTCACGGACTAGCGGGGGTCCAAATGAGCAGTTCTTC
TRBV5-1	TRBJ2-3	many	TRBD1	CASRTGGDKTDTQYF	TGCGCCAGCAGGACAGGGGGCGATAAGACAGATACGCAGTATTTT
TRBV6-1	TRBJ2-3	many	.	CASSENQDTQYF	TGTGCCAGCAGTGAAAACCAAGATACGCAGTATTTT
TRBV2	TRBJ1-6	many	.	CATGESSYNSPLHF	TGTGCCACCGGAGAGAGCTCCTATAATTCACCCCTCCACTTT
TRBV11-2	TRBJ2-3	.	.	CASSFRRGRGTDTQYF	TGTGCCAGCAGCTTTCGCAGGGGCAGGGGCACAGATACGCAGTATTTT
TRBV29-1	TRBJ1-1	.	.	CSVEDQGRNTEAFF	TGCAGCGTTGAAGATCAGGGGCGGAACACTGAAGCTTTCTTT
TRBV20-1	TRBJ2-7	few	TRBD1	CSARTGTGGSGQYF	TGCAGTGCTCGGACCGGGACAGGGGGCTCTGGGCAGTACTTC
TRBV7-9	TRBJ1-5	.	TRBD1	CASSLAAGGRGHQPQHF	TGTGCCAGCAGCTTAGCAGCGGGTGGCAGGGGGCATCAGCCCCAGCATTTT
TRBV12-3/TRBV12-4	TRBJ1-5	many	.	CASSLNIYNQPQHF	TGTGCCAGCAGTTTAAACATTTATAATCAGCCCCAGCATTTT
TRBV5-1	TRBJ2-7	many	TRBD2	CASSSRTSGGPGDEQYF	TGCGCCAGCAGCTCTCGGACTAGCGGGGGGCCTGGGGACGAGCAGTACTTC
TRBV4-1	TRBJ2-1	.	TRBD2	CASSQEQETSGSNEQFF	TGCGCCAGCAGCCAAGAACAAGAGACTAGCGGGAGCAATGAGCAGTTCTTC
TRBV27	TRBJ1-5	many	.	CASSLIGANQPQHF	TGTGCCAGCAGTTTAATCGGGGCCAATCAGCCCCAGCATTTT
TRBV7-8	TRBJ2-2	many	.	CASSRPSGQRNTGELFF	TGTGCCAGCAGCCGACCCTCTGGACAGAGGAACACCGGGGAGCTGTTTTTT
TRBV29-1	TRBJ2-3	.	TRBD2	CSVEEPGTSITDTQYF	TGCAGCGTTGAAGAACCCGGGACTAGCATCACAGATACGCAGTATTTT
TRBV29-1	TRBJ2-1	few	.	CSVEGSYTEFF	TGCAGCGTTGAAGGCTCTTACACAGAGTTCTTC
TRBV28	TRBJ1-4	.	.	CASRYRVREKLFF	TGTGCCAGCAGGTACAGGGTTCGAGAAAAACTGTTTTTT
TRBV7-9	TRBJ1-2	many	.	CASNDRGTDYGYTF	TGTGCCAGCAACGACCGCGGTACAGACTATGGCTACACCTTC
TRBV29-1	TRBJ2-3	many	TRBD1	CSVEGVETGFTDTQYF	TGCAGCGTTGAAGGGGTCGAGACAGGGTTCACAGATACGCAGTATTTT
TRBV30	TRBJ1-5	.	TRBD1	CAWSEGTGPNQPQHF	TGTGCCTGGAGTGAGGGGACAGGGCCCAATCAGCCCCAGCATTTT
TRBV29-1	TRBJ1-1	many	.	CSVGSGTEAFF	TGCAGCGTTGGTTCGGGGACTGAAGCTTTCTTT
TRBV11-3	TRBJ2-1	.	TRBD2	CASSPRGGPYNEQFF	TGTGCCAGCAGCCCCCGGGGGGGACCCTACAATGAGCAGTTCTTC
TRBV27	TRBJ1-2	many	.	CASSESGQVEGYTF	TGTGCCAGCAGCGAATCGGGACAAGTCGAGGGCTACACCTTC
TRBV4-1	TRBJ2-3	many	.	CASSQLRDSTDTQYF	TGCGCCAGCAGCCAATTACGTGATTCCACAGATACGCAGTATTTT
TRBV12-3/TRBV12-4	TRBJ2-7	many	.	CASSFSLGSYEQYF	TGTGCCAGCAGTTTTAGCCTAGGTTCCTACGAGCAGTACTTC
TRBV5-6	TRBJ2-3	many	.	CASSLGRAGKWNTQYF	TGTGCCAGCAGCTTGGGACGGGCAGGGAAGTGGAATACGCAGTATTTT
TRBV28	TRBJ1-4	many	.	CASTLSGAHEKLFF	TGTGCCAGCACCTTATCTGGGGCTCATGAAAAACTGTTTTTT
TRBV7-9	TRBJ2-5	many	TRBD2	CASSFLAGEDVVETQYF	TGTGCCAGCAGCTTTTTAGCGGGAGAAGACGTTGTGGAGACCCAGTACTTC
TRBV6-5	TRBJ2-7	many	.	CASSSKLYEQYF	TGTGCCAGCAGTTCGAAGCTCTACGAGCAGTACTTC
TRBV6-1	TRBJ2-5	many	TRBD1	CASITGGQETQYF	TGTGCCAGCATTACAGGGGGCCAAGAGACCCAGTACTTC
TRBV24-1	TRBJ1-1	.	.	CATSDPGRLEAFF	TGTGCCACCAGTGACCCGGGACGGCTTGAAGCTTTCTTT
TRBV11-2	TRBJ2-5	.	.	CASSLTPQETQYF	TGTGCCAGCAGCTTAACCCCCCAGGAGACCCAGTACTTC
TRBV28	TRBJ2-7	.	TRBD2	CASSFGTSGRAGEQYF	TGTGCCAGCAGCTTCGGGACTAGCGGGAGGGCCGGAGAGCAGTACTTC
TRBV7-3	TRBJ2-5	few	.	CASSIKSFQETQYF	TGTGCCAGCAGCATTAAGAGTTTCCAAGAGACCCAGTACTTC
TRBV5-1	TRBJ1-3	many	.	CASSLDTAGNTIYF	TGCGCCAGCAGCTTGGACACCGCTGGAAACACCATATATTTT
TRBV5-1	TRBJ2-5	few	.	CASSSRDNQNWETQYF	TGCGCCAGCAGCTCGAGGGACAATCAAAACTGGGAGACCCAGTACTTC
TRBV12-3/TRBV12-4	TRBJ1-1	many	.	CASSALLGTEAFF	TGTGCCAGCAGTGCCCTACTGGGCACTGAAGCTTTCTTT
TRBV20-1	TRBJ1-1	many	.	CSAGLTANTEAFF	TGCAGTGCCGGGCTGACGGCGAACACTGAAGCTTTCTTT
TRBV27	TRBJ1-5	.	.	CASSFGGGRPLNQPQHF	TGTGCCAGCAGTTTTGGCGGTGGCAGGCCACTCAATCAGCCCCAGCATTTT
TRBV4-1	TRBJ1-6	.	.	CASSQDKSQGASPLHF	TGCGCCAGCAGCCAAGATAAAAGTCAGGGCGCCTCACCCCTCCACTTT
TRBV7-9	TRBJ1-5	few	TRBD1	CASSLVATGGSQPQHF	TGTGCCAGCAGCTTAGTCGCTACAGGGGGCAGTCAGCCCCAGCATTTT
TRBV2	TRBJ2-1	many	.	CASTVQGYSYNEQFF	TGTGCCAGCACCGTACAGGGTTATTCCTACAATGAGCAGTTCTTC
TRBV6-1	TRBJ1-2	many	TRBD1	CASRPTGTGFNGYTF	TGTGCCAGCAGGCCAACCGGGACAGGGTTTAATGGCTACACCTTC
TRBV2	TRBJ2-7	many	.	CASSESTSYEQYF	TGTGCCAGCAGTGAAAGTACCTCCTACGAGCAGTACTTC
TRBV6-1	TRBJ2-1	many	TRBD2	CASKRTSASWREQFF	TGTGCCAGCAAACGGACTAGCGCGTCTTGGAGAGAGCAGTTCTTC
TRBV2	TRBJ1-2	many	TRBD1	CASSPGQGVYGYTF	TGTGCCAGCAGTCCGGGACAGGGGGTTTATGGCTACACCTTC
TRBV9	TRBJ2-7	many	TRBD2	CASSRAAGGIYEQYF	TGTGCCAGCTCCCGCGCGGCGGGAGGGATCTACGAGCAGTACTTC
TRBV6-2/TRBV6-3	TRBJ2-5	.	TRBD1	CASSIDREQETQYF	TGTGCCAGCAGTATAGACAGGGAACAAGAGACCCAGTACTTC
TRBV10-3	TRBJ2-7	many	TRBD1	CAIGSGTGSSYEQYF	TGTGCCATCGGTTCGGGGACAGGGAGCTCCTACGAGCAGTACTTC
TRBV4-2	TRBJ1-4	.	.	CASSQLTDFVTTNEKLFF	TGTGCCAGCAGCCAATTAACAGACTTTGTTACAACTAATGAAAAACTGTTTTTT